This T cell receptor (beta chain) was identified during a study of CD8 T cells in Susac syndrome. Germline CDR1 and CDR2: SGHAT and FQNNGV. Deletions cut 1 base from V and 0 bases from J, with 4 bases between. The CDR3 length is 14 residues. The controls were healthy donors who were matched for age and sex. Reverse transcription of roughly 0.45 to 1 ug RNA used random hexamers. A multiplex approach, immunoSEQ multiplex PCR, amplified TCR beta CDR3 across 54 Vbeta and 13 Jbeta. TCRdb independently ran MiXCR on the immunoSEQ multiplex PCR reads; one entry per CDR3 protein. The sample includes about 190,000 distinct CDR3 sequences, about 95% of them seen just once.

Sequenced material: CD4+ T cells from PBMCs. The TCR originated in a human donor in good health. This chain joins TRBV11-2 and TRBJ1-5; D gene unclear. This CDR3 reads CASSLAGSNQPQHF. CDR3 sequence (DNA): TGTGCCAGCAGCTTAGCGGGTAGCAATCAGCCCCAGCATTTT.